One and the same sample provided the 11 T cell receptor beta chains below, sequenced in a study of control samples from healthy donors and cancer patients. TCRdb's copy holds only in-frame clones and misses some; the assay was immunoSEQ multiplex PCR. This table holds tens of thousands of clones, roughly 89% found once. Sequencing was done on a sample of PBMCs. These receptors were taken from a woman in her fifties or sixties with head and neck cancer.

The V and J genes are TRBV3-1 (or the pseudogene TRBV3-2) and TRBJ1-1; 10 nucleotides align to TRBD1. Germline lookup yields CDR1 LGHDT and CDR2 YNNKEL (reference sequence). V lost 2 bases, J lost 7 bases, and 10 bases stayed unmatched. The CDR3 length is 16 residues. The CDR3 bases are TGTGCCAGCAGCCAACCTCCGGGACAGGGGCCCGGTGAAGCTTTCTTT. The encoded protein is CASSQPPGQGPGEAFF.

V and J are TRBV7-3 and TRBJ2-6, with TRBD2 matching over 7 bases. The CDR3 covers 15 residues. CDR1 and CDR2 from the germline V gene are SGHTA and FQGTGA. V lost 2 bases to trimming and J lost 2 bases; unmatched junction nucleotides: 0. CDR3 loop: CASSLAGAGANVLTF. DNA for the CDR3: TGTGCCAGCAGCTTAGCGGGAGCTGGGGCCAACGTCCTGACTTTC.

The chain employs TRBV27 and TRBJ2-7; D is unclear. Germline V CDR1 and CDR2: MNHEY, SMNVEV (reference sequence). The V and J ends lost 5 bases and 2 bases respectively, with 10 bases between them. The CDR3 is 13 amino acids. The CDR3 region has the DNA TGTGCCAGCAGTACCAGCCCGACCTACGAGCAGTACTTC. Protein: CASSTSPTYEQYF.

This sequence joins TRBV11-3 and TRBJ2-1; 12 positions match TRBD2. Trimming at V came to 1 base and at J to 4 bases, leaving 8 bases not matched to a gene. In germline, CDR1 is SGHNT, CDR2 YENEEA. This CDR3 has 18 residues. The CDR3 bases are TGTGCCAGCAGCTTAGGGCTAGCGGGAGGGTTGTCGTACAATGAGCAGTTCTTC. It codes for CASSLGLAGGLSYNEQFF.

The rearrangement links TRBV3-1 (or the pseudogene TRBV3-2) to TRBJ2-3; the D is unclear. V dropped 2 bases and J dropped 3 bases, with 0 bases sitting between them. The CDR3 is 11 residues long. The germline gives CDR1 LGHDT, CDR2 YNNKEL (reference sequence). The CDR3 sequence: CASSQTDTQYF. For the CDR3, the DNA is TGTGCCAGCAGCCAAACAGATACGCAGTATTTT.

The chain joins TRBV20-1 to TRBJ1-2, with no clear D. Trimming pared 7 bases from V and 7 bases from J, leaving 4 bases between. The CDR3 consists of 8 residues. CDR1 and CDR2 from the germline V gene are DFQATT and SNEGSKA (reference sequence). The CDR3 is CSVGGYTF. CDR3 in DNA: TGCAGTGTAGGTGGCTACACCTTC.

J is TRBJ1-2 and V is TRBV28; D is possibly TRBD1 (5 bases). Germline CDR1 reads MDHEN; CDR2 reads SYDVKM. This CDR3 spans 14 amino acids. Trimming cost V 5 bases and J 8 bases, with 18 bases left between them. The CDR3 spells CASSLPWGSSGYTF. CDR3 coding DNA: TGTGCCAGCAGTCTCCCCTGGGGGAGTTCCGGCTACACCTTC.

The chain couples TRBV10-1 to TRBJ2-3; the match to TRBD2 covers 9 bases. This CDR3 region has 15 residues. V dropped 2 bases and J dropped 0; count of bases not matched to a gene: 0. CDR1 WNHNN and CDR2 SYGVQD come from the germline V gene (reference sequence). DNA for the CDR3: TGCGCCAGCAGTGAGACTAGCGGGAGCACAGATACGCAGTATTTT. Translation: CASSETSGSTDTQYF.

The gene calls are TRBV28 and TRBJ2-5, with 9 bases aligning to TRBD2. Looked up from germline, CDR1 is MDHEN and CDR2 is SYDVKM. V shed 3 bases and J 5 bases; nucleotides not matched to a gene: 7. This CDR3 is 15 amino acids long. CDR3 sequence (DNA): TGTGCCAGCAGTTTGGGCGGGAGGGCCCCCGAGACCCAGTACTTC. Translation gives CASSLGGRAPETQYF.

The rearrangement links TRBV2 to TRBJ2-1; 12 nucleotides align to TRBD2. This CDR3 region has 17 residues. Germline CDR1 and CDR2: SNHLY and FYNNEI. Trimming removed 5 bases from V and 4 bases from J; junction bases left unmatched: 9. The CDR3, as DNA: TGTGCCAGCAGTCTGCGCCGCGGGACTAGCGGGTACAATGAGCAGTTCTTC. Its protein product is CASSLRRGTSGYNEQFF.

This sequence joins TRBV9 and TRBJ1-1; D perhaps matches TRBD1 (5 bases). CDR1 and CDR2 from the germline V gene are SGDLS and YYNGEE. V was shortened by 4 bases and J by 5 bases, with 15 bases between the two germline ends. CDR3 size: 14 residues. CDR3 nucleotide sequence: TGTGCCAGCAGCACCGGGACTCGCAGGACTGAAGCTTTCTTT. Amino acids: CASSTGTRRTEAFF.